The clone carrying this T cell receptor (beta chain) came up a few times. Its antigen is still unknown. The sample belongs to a study of T cell repertoires in cytomegalovirus infection. Overall study context: Public TCR beta signatures provided an indication of both CMV infection and a matching HLA type.

The CDR3 covers 13 residues. The germline V and J ends were trimmed by 6 bases and 3 bases, with 11 bases remaining between them. The germline V gene has CDR1 SGHTA and CDR2 FQGNSA. TCRdb reprocessed the reads with MiXCR, giving one entry per CDR3 protein. The sample has roughly 160,000 distinct CDR3 sequences; about 20% are singletons. The receptor's source is a human donor in good health (CMV status not recorded). Some clones in this sample may be carry-over from other donors' samples. Material: CD8+ T cells from cultured PBMCs, obtained from culture after CMV antigen stimulation. The V gene is TRBV7-2, the J gene TRBJ1-2, with D uncertain. This chain's CDR3 is CASRSRVDYGYTF. CDR3 nucleotides: TGTGCCAGCAGGTCTAGAGTCGACTATGGCTACACCTTC.